The entry that follows covers one T cell receptor beta chain sequence. This sample stems from a study of T cell changes during pregnancy in multiple sclerosis. Sequencing used immunoSEQ multiplex PCR; TCRdb keeps in-frame clones, though not all of them. Of some 41,000 clones in the sample, about 94% are singletons; the top ten hold roughly 8.1%. The trim removed 1 base at V and 4 bases at J, leaving 13 bases unmatched. The length of the CDR3 is 18 residues. In germline, CDR1 is MGHRA, CDR2 YSYEKL. Sequencing used CD8+ T cells from peripheral blood mononuclear cells, obtained in the third trimester of pregnancy. The chain is built from TRBV4-1 and TRBJ1-2; 9 nucleotides align to TRBD1. This sequence was found in a female donor with multiple sclerosis, enrolled in a pregnancy study. The CDR3 DNA is TGCGCCAGCAGCCAAGCCGGACAGGGGCCCTTGGGTCCCTATGGCTACACCTTC. Its protein product is CASSQAGQGPLGPYGYTF.